These 6 T cell receptor beta chains share one sample of origin, sequenced in a study of blood T cell repertoires in COVID-19. Sequencing used immunoSEQ multiplex PCR; TCRdb keeps in-frame clones, though not all of them. The repertoire holds approximately 50,000 clones, approximately 85% seen once, with 5.5% to 7.5% in the top ten. The material sequenced was peripheral blood. All receptors derive from a man aged 60-69 years with acute or convalescent COVID-19.

The V gene is TRBV5-1, the J gene TRBJ1-1; D may be TRBD1 (6 bases). The CDR3 is 14 residues long. Germline V gene data show CDR1 as SGHRS and CDR2 as YFSETQ. V shed 4 bases and J shed 3 bases, with 13 bases lying between them. CDR3 residues: CASSEPQGYTEAFF. CDR3 coding DNA: TGCGCCAGCAGCGAACCCCAGGGGTACACTGAAGCTTTCTTT. Complete variable domain (other parts from reference TRBV5-1 and TRBJ1-1): KAGVTQTPRYLIKTRGQQVTLSCSPISGHRSVSWYQQTPGQGLQFLFEYFSETQRNKGNFPGRFSGRQFSNSRSEMNVSTLELGDSALYLCASSEPQGYTEAFFGQGTRLTVV.

The CDR3, as DNA: TGTGCCAGCAGTTACTTGGGACAGGGATACGGCTACACCTTC. Translated, it gives CASSYLGQGYGYTF. The V and J genes are TRBV6-6 and TRBJ1-2; TRBD1 matches 9 bases. The germline CDR1 and CDR2 sequences are MNHNY and SVGAGI (reference sequence). There are 14 residues in the CDR3. V lost 1 base and J lost 8; bases outside the gene matches: 5.

V usage is TRBV3-1 (or the pseudogene TRBV3-2) and J usage is TRBJ2-1, with TRBD1 identical over 7 bases. Losses at the gene ends were 2 bases for V and 14 bases for J; bases not matched to a gene: 6. The CDR3 totals 12 residues. Per germline, CDR1 LGHDT and CDR2 YNNKEL (reference sequence). The CDR3 DNA sequence: TGTGCCAGCAGCCAACCTCCAGGGGGAAAGTTCTTC. Protein: CASSQPPGGKFF.

This clone was recorded once. The rearrangement uses TRBV5-5 and TRBJ1-1, with 10 nucleotides matching TRBD1. The CDR3 length is 14 residues. The V gene's germline CDR1 is SGHKS and CDR2 YYEKEE (reference sequence). V was pared by 6 bases and J by 4 bases, with 6 bases of the junction left unmatched. CDR3 DNA: TGTGCCAGCATCCCGGGACAGGGGCGCACTGAAGCTTTCTTT. It translates to CASIPGQGRTEAFF. The complete variable domain, with remaining parts taken from reference TRBV5-5 and TRBJ1-1, reads DAGVTQSPTHLIKTRGQQVTLRCSPISGHKSVSWYQQVLGQGPQFIFQYYEKEERGRGNFPDRFSARQFPNYSSELNVNALLLGDSALYLCASIPGQGRTEAFFGQGTRLTVV.

This clone was observed once. The genes are TRBV7-9 and TRBJ2-1, with TRBD2 matching over 7 bases. Germline CDR1 and CDR2: SEHNR and FQNEAQ (reference sequence). This CDR3 has 11 residues. After removal of 2 bases from V and 15 bases from J, the junction contained 4 bases not matched to a gene. In DNA form, the CDR3 reads TGTGCCAGCAGCTTAAGAGGACTAGGGTTCTTC. It yields the protein CASSLRGLGFF. Full variable domain (rest looked up from reference TRBV7-9 and TRBJ2-1): DTGVSQNPRHKITKRGQNVTFRCDPISEHNRLYWYRQTLGQGPEFLTYFQNEAQLEKSRLLSDRFSAERPKGSFSTLEIQRTEQGDSAMYLCASSLRGLGFFGPGTRLTVL.

This clone was recorded a few times. This specimen includes other DNA sequences encoding the same CDR3. The rearrangement links TRBV14 to TRBJ1-2; D call uncertain. There are 13 residues in the CDR3. Germline V gives CDR1 SGHDN, CDR2 FVKESK. V was cut by 3 bases and J by 4 bases, with 9 bases left in between. CDR3 nucleotides: TGTGCCAGCAGCCATGGCCCTAGCTATGGCTACACCTTC. It translates to CASSHGPSYGYTF.